The clone carrying this T cell receptor beta chain was observed a single time. What it binds is unknown. Samples of blood were obtained at baseline, on cycle 4 day 1, and on cycle 7 day 1. Clones were read by immunoSEQ multiplex PCR, and TCRdb kept only the in-frame ones, dropping some. The sample lists tens of thousands of clones, around 85% occurring once. This sample is part of a study of OX40 agonist ivuxolimab in advanced cancers. Whole-study findings and limits: In CD8+ T cells, expanded clones were on average more numerous than in CD4+. The expanded peripheral T cells' antigen specificity was not determined.

Trimming left V 4 bases short and J 8 bases short, with 9 bases between. Per germline, CDR1 SGHTA and CDR2 FQGNSA. The CDR3 contains 12 residues. This sequence joins TRBV7-2 and TRBJ2-1; unclear D gene. The origin of this receptor is an adult with an advanced solid tumor such as melanoma, head and neck, liver or kidney cancer. Sequencing used CD4+ or CD8+ T cells sorted from blood, obtained in a trial of the OX40 agonist ivuxolimab. The CDR3, as DNA: TGTGCCAGCAGCTCCATTAGGGATGAGCAGTTCTTC. Amino acid sequence: CASSSIRDEQFF.